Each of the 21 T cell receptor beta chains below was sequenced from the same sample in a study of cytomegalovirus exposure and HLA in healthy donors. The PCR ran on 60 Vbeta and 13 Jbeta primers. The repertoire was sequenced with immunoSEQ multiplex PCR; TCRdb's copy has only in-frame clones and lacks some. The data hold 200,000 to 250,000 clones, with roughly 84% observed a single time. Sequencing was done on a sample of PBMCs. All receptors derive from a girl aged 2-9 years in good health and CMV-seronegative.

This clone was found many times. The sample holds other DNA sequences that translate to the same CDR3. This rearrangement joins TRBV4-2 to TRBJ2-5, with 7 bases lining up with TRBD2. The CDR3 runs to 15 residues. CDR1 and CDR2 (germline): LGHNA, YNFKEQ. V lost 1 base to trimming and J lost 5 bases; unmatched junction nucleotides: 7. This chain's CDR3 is CASSQAAGVGETQYF. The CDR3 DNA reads TGTGCCAGCAGCCAAGCGGCGGGAGTGGGGGAGACCCAGTACTTC.

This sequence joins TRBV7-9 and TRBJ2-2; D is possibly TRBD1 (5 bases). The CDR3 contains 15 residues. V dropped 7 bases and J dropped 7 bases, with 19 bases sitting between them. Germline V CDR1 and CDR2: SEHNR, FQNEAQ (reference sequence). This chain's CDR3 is CASIRLIRGGGELFF. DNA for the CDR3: TGTGCCAGCATCCGGCTTATTAGGGGTGGCGGGGAGCTGTTTTTT.

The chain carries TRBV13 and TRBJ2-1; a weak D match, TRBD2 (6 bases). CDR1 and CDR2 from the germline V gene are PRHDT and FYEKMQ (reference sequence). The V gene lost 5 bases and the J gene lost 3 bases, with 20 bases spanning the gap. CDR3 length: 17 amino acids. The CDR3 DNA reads TGTGCCAGCAGCCCCCTTCGCGGGGACCCCTACTACAATGAGCAGTTCTTC. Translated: CASSPLRGDPYYNEQFF.

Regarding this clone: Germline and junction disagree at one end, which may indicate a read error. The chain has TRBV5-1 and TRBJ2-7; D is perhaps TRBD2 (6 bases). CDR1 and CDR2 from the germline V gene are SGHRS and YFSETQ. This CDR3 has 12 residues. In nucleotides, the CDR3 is TGCGCCAGCAGCCCTATACGGGGGTGGGGTAGCTTC. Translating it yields CASSPIRGWGSF.

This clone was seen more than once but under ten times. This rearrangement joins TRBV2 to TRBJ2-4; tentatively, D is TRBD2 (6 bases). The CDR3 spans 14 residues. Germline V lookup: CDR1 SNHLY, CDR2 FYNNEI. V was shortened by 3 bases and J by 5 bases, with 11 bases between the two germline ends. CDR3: CASSDRRRENIQYF. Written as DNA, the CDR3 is TGTGCCAGCAGTGACCGACGGAGGGAAAACATTCAGTACTTC. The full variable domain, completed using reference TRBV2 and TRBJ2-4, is EPEVTQTPSHQVTQMGQEVILRCVPISNHLYFYWYRQILGQKVEFLVSFYNNEISEKSEIFDDQFSVERPDGSNFTLKIRSTKLEDSAMYFCASSDRRRENIQYFGAGTRLSVL.

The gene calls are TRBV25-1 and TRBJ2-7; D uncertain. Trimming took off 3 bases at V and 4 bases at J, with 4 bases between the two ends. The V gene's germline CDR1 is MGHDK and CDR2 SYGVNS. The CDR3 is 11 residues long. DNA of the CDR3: TGTGCCAGCAGTGAGTCTTACGAGCAGTACTTC. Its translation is CASSESYEQYF.

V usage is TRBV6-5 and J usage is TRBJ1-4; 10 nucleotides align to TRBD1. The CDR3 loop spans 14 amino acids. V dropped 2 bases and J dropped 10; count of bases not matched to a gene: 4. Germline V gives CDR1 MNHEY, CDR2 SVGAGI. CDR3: CASSYDRGRRKLFF. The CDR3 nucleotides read TGTGCCAGCAGTTACGACAGGGGGCGCCGAAAACTGTTTTTT.

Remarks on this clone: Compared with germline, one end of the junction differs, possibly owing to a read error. The CDR3 DNA reads as TGCGCCAGCAGCTTGGCTCAGGGCTTCTACAAGCAGTACTTC. It encodes CASSLAQGFYKQYF. The rearrangement uses TRBV5-1 and TRBJ2-7, with TRBD1 as a possible D gene (5 bases). This CDR3 spans 14 amino acids. Germline-derived CDR1 and CDR2 are SGHRS and YFSETQ.

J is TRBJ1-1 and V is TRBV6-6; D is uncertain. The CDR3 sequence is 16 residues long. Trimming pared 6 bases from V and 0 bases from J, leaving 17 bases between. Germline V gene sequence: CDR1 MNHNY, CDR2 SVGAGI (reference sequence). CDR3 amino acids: CASRLVAGYMNTEAFF. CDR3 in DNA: TGTGCCAGCAGGTTAGTAGCGGGCTATATGAACACTGAAGCTTTCTTT.

The CDR3 bases are TGCGCCAGCAGCCCCTTCGCAGTCGGAGGTGAAAAACTGTTTTTT. Its protein is CASSPFAVGGEKLFF. This chain joins TRBV5-1 and TRBJ1-4; D is ambiguous. This CDR3 has 15 residues. In germline, CDR1 is SGHRS, CDR2 YFSETQ. V was cut by 4 bases and J by 7 bases, with 17 bases left in between.

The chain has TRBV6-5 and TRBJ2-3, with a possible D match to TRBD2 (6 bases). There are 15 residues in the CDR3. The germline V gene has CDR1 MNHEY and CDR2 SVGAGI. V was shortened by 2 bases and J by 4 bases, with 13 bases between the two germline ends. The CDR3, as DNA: TGTGCCAGCAGTTACCGGGACTTCCTTCCAGATACGCAGTATTTT. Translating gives CASSYRDFLPDTQYF.

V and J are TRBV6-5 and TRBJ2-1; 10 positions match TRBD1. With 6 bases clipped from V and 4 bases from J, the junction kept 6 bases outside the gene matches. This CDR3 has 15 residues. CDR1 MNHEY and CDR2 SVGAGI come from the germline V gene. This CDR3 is CASRGGQGLYNEQFF. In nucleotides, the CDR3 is TGTGCCAGCAGGGGGGGACAGGGGTTGTACAATGAGCAGTTCTTC.

The CDR3 nucleotides are TGTGCCAGCAGTGCGTGGACAGGGGGTTTGTTTCAGCCCCAGCATTTT. Translation: CASSAWTGGLFQPQHF. V usage is TRBV27 and J usage is TRBJ1-5, with 10 positions matching TRBD1. This CDR3 has 16 residues. V dropped 5 bases and J dropped 6; count of bases not matched to a gene: 10. CDR1 and CDR2 (germline): MNHEY, SMNVEV (reference sequence).

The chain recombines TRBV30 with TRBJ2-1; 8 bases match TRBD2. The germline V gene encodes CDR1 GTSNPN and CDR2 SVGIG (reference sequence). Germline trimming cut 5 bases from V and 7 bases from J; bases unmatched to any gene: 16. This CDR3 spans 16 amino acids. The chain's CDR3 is CAWGVPGLVIRNEQFF. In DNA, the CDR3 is TGTGCCTGGGGAGTGCCGGGACTAGTAATAAGAAATGAGCAGTTCTTC.

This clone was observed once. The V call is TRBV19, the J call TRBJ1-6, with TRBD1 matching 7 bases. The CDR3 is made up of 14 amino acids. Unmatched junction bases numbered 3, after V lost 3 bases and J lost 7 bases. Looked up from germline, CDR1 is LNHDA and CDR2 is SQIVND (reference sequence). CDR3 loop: CASSIQGVNSPLHF. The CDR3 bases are TGTGCCAGTAGTATTCAGGGGGTCAATTCACCCCTCCACTTT.

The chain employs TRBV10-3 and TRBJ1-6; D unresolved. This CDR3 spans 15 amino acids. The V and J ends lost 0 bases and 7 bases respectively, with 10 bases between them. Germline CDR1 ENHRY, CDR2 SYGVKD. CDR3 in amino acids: CAISESPGANSPLHF. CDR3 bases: TGTGCCATCAGTGAGTCGCCAGGCGCAAATTCACCCCTCCACTTT.

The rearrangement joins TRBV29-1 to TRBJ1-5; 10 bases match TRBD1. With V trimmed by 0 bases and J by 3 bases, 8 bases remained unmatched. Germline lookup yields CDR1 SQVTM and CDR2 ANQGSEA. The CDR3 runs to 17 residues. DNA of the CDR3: TGCAGCGTTGAAGATGGGGACAGGGGAGGGAACAATCAGCCCCAGCATTTT. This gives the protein CSVEDGDRGGNNQPQHF.

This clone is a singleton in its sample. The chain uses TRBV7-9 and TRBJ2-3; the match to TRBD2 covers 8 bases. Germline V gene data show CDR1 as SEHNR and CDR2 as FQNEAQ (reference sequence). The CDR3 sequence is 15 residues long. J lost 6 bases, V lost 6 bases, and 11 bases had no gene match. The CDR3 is CASRTGTSLLDTQYF. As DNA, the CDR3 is TGTGCCAGCAGAACCGGGACTAGTTTGTTGGATACGCAGTATTTT.

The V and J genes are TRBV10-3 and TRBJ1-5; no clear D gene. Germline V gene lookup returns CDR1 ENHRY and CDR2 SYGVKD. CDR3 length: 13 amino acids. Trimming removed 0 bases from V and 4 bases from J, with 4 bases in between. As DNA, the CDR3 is TGTGCCATCAGTGAGTCTATAAATCAGCCCCAGCATTTT. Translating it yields CAISESINQPQHF.

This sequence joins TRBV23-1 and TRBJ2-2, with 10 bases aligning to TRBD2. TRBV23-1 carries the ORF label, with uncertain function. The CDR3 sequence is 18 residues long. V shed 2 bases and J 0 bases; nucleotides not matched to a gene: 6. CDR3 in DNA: TGCGCCAGCAGTCAACCACTAGCGGGAAGGGCGAACACCGGGGAGCTGTTTTTT. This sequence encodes CASSQPLAGRANTGELFF.

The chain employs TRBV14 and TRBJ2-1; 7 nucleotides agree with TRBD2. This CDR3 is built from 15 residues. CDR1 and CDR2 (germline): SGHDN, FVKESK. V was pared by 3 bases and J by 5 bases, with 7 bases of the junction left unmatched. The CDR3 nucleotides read TGTGCCAGCAGCCAGGCACTAGCGAGTAACAATGAGCAGTTCTTC. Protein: CASSQALASNNEQFF.